This T cell receptor beta chain was identified in a study of cytomegalovirus exposure and HLA in healthy donors (dated by TCRdb to about 2017). In terms of the full investigation: An earlier analysis of 550 to 700 of the donors reported roughly 270 Gb of sequence data and more than 90 million unique TCR beta sequences from some 180 million T cells. An early release that covered 500 to 800 HLA-typed donors contained approximately 300 gigabases of sequencing data and about 93 million unique TCR sequences. The genetic ancestry cluster associated with self-reported Caucasian donors included about 81% of the roughly 390 genotyped donors. The study was designed to test whether signatures of past pathogen exposure could be identified by cataloging public T cell receptors. The study used immunosequencing to profile the T cell repertoires of 666 subjects and linked those repertoires to cytomegalovirus serostatus. Besides the first cohort of 666 subjects, a separate validation cohort made up of over a hundred different subjects was used. High-throughput TCR immunosequencing, statistical association of individual TCRs with disease status, and machine learning were combined to predict cytomegalovirus infection status. To study patterns of TCR occurrence, a later analysis re-analyzed previously published TCR beta repertoires from 550 to 800 donors and added high-resolution HLA genotyping. In the later analysis, no new phenotypic data were used to find candidate immune exposures; instead, reliance was placed on TCR beta sequences and their occurrence across donors. In an earlier analysis of roughly 540 of the donors, high-throughput TCR beta sequencing was used to judge whether each TCR beta V gene segment behaved as functional or pseudogenic. Donor age, sex, ethnicity and CMV serostatus were compiled alongside the repertoire data. A later genetic analysis used genome-wide SNP genotypes for about three fifths of the 666 donors, treating that subset as a discovery cohort. All discovery cohort repertoires had been generated on a single sequencing platform. HLA typing included class I and class II loci at four-digit resolution. The number of donors typed differed by locus, with about 629-630 for A, B, C, DRB1 and DQB1, more than 500 for DQA1, 606 for DPA1, and around 430 for DPB1. Five DR-DQ haplotypes were treated as single units for association and clustering because of strong linkage in the cohort. On average, around 240,000 unique TCR beta nucleotide sequences were sequenced per donor among several hundred genotyped donors of the cohort, with roughly 18% of those sequences being non-productive.

General conclusions and limits of the study: In a later analysis, more than 15,000 TCR beta sequences were associated with specific HLA alleles at a false discovery rate of 0.05. In this cohort, only TCR beta chains were sequenced, and detectable features were limited by the absence of alpha or paired-chain data. Linkage disequilibrium might explain the correlated functional status among segregating V segments, but an unknown experimental factor could not be ruled out. Several of the top co-occurrence clusters appeared to be linked to parvovirus B19, influenza, CMV and Epstein-Barr virus, according to a later analysis. The authors suggested that the approach could potentially be generalized to other disease states and immunological phenotypes. The classifier was reported to diagnose cytomegalovirus status with high specificity and sensitivity in both the original cohort and the validation cohort. A few of the identified cytomegalovirus-associated TCR beta chains were confirmed in vitro to be specific for cytomegalovirus antigens. The 87-base-pair reads could not distinguish some IMGT-functional V segments, including TRBV6-2 and TRBV6-3, so those segments were excluded. A cluster of highly shared sequence variants was judged likely to be a technical artifact of the sequencing pipeline. Broadly in line with IMGT annotations, most TCR beta V segments showed up in productive rearrangements about 90% or about 30% of the time in an earlier analysis of 450 to 750 of the donors. Most TCR sequences were seen in very few donors, while some public TCRs were found in many individuals. An association between a missense DCLRE1C variant and V-gene and J-gene trimming of TCR beta chains was found in a later genetic analysis and replicated in an independent cohort. Compared with the approximately 670-donor mean, donors in an Asian-associated ancestry cluster had fewer N-insertions in productive TCRs, according to a later genetic analysis. CMV serostatus was the only immune exposure information available for the cohort. HLA typing was unavailable for some donors at each locus, so association tests used only the typed subset. Most CMV-associated TCR beta chains appeared to be HLA-restricted in a later analysis, and the HLA associations seemed to be driven largely by CMV exposure. In a later analysis, HLA-associated TCR beta chains were found to be more clonally expanded and to have lower generation probabilities than equally common non-associated chains. Because counts were too low, about 15 rarely observed V segments, including chromosome 9 orphons, were left out of the earlier analysis of about 620 of the donors. Roughly uniform sequencing depth across donors was assumed in presence/absence analyses, although this assumption may not hold. A further reported finding was that TCR beta sequences accurately predicted the HLA-A and HLA-B alleles for most subjects in the first cohort. A later analysis found that TCR association rates varied across HLA loci, with DRB1 alleles showing the most associated TCRs and HLA-C alleles the fewest. A total of 150 or so TCR beta chains were listed by the study as associated with cytomegalovirus. When HLA alleles, especially DR and DQ, strongly co-occurred, TCR associations were difficult to assign to individual alleles.

In total, about 650 healthy bone marrow donors made up the cohort. Cohort members were all nominally healthy when sampled, although unrecorded immune exposures were likely present. The donor was CMV seropositive and belonged to the group of 250 to 350 seropositive cohort members. A peripheral blood sample was provided by each donor, and peripheral blood mononuclear cells were used for TCR beta sequencing. The Qiagen DNeasy Blood Extraction Kit was used to extract genomic DNA from the blood cell samples. Library construction relied on the immunoSEQ multiplex PCR assay. A mixture of 60 forward primers for TCR Vbeta segments and 13 reverse primers for TCR Jbeta segments was used in the multiplex PCR. The CDR3 region of rearranged TCR beta genes was amplified from genomic DNA with a multiplex PCR assay. On the Illumina HiSeq System, the amplified TCR beta libraries were sequenced as 87-base-pair reads. The authors' analysis ran thus. Across the 700 or so repertoires, a later analysis counted roughly 77 million unique TCR beta chains, roughly 11 million of which were shared by at least two donors. Raw reads were error-corrected and collapsed into unique sequences with a nearest-neighbor algorithm that merged closely related sequences to remove PCR and sequencing errors. To assign V, D and J gene segments, CDR3 sequences were aligned to IMGT reference sequences. Each retained sequence needed at least a six-nucleotide match to both a V gene segment and a J gene segment. Rearrangements were called productive when the CDR3 lacked stop codons and stayed in frame with V and J; all others were non-productive. Following IMGT convention, CDR3 was defined as the stretch from the second conserved V-encoded cysteine to the conserved J-encoded phenylalanine. The earlier analysis of around 640 of the donors excluded sequences that lacked an unambiguous match to a single V gene segment. An earlier analysis of a few hundred of the donors called V segments functional above 56.7% productive rearrangements and segregating when the between-donor standard deviation exceeded 5%. A statistical classification framework was built to diagnose cytomegalovirus status from the catalog of TCR beta chain sequences. In a later analysis, V and J genes were assigned by comparing TCR nucleotide sequences against IMGT/GENE-DB human TR gene sequences. The TCRdist pipeline was used in a later analysis to assign CDR3 sequences and most-parsimonious VDJ recombination scenarios. A later analysis defined each TCR beta chain by its CDR3 amino acid sequence plus V-gene family, and excluded reads lacking a unique V-gene family. To address suspected cross-contamination and a sequencing artifact, a later analysis removed roughly 640 highly shared, low-generation-probability nucleotide sequences. For each public chain, a later analysis derived a clonal expansion index from normalized ranks of inferred template counts within each repertoire. Generation probabilities in a later analysis came from a VDJ recombination model fitted to out-of-frame rearrangements, and those results were checked against IGoR. In a later analysis, TCR-TCR, TCR-HLA and TCR-CMV co-occurrence was scored with hypergeometric tests, and a repertoire-size bias correction was applied to TCR pairs. False discovery rates were estimated in a later analysis by permuting HLA or CMV assignments 20 times. In a later analysis, co-occurring TCRs were grouped with DBSCAN, and TCRdist sequence similarity was added when clustering was performed within HLA-allele-positive subsets. Repertoires with fewer than 30,000 or more than 120,000 public chains were left out of co-occurrence clustering, as were a handful of repertoires with anomalous nucleotide sharing. As stored in TCRdb, this immuneACCESS dataset retains in-frame rearrangements with V and J assigned. A fraction of the clones does not appear; measured against another copy, unresolved V genes explain less than half of the discrepancy, and the remainder lacks a known reason. V, J and clone size derive from that table, while D and trimming were established from the DNA sequence. The sample table shows about 190,000 clones, and 77% are seen once. Less than 2.5% of the sample is in the top ten clones.

The junction carries 7 bases between V and J, which are trimmed by 1 base and 4 bases respectively. The CDR3 sequence holds 13 residues, the cysteine and phenylalanine included. Of the read, only the CDR3 DNA is kept; its 39 bases are in frame from base 1. CDR1 SEHNR and CDR2 FQNEAQ were looked up in the germline V gene (reference sequence). Remarks on this clone: Its antigen target is currently unknown. No qualities accompany the bases; no much larger clone lies one base away.

The chain is encoded by TRBV7-9 joined to TRBJ1-1; the D gene assignment is ambiguous. The receptor was derived from a woman between 25 and 40 years old in good health and CMV-seropositive. Sequencing used PBMCs. The CDR3 amino acid sequence is: CASSLVRGTEAFF. The DNA is TGTGCCAGCAGCTTAGTCCGGGGCACTGAAGCTTTCTTT.